A selection of T cell receptor beta chains follows, all from one sample in a study of blood T cell repertoires in COVID-19. This table comes from immunoSEQ multiplex PCR, and its TCRdb copy is limited to in-frame clones, with some not included. Of 30,000 to 45,000 clones in the sample, around nine tenths were seen once. The specimen was peripheral blood. The receptor set was obtained from a man between 65 and 85 years old with active COVID-19. The CDR3 runs from the conserved cysteine through the conserved F or W. D genes are given only for firm matches. Expanded clones get a size class; other rows say once, few or many, or leave the size out.

TRBD1,TRBJ2-4,19,TRBV5-1,-,CASSRSLNRGSSFKNIQYF,TGCGCCAGCAGCAGGAGCCTTAACAGGGGGTCGAGCTTCAAAAACATTCAGTACTTC
-,TRBJ1-5,15,TRBV21-1,-,CASSKTRPGLQPQHF,TGTGCCAGCAGCAAAACTCGGCCAGGGCTTCAGCCCCAGCATTTT
-,TRBJ2-5,15,TRBV3-1/TRBV3-2,-,CASNPTWREGETQYF,TGTGCCAGCAATCCAACCTGGCGGGAAGGCGAGACCCAGTACTTC
TRBD1,TRBJ1-2,17,TRBV27,-,CASRSPPGDSDSYGYTF,TGTGCCAGCAGATCTCCTCCCGGGGACAGCGATTCCTATGGCTACACCTTC
TRBD1,TRBJ2-3,14,TRBV27,-,CASSNGQGTDTQYF,TGTGCCAGCAGTAACGGACAGGGCACAGATACGCAGTATTTT
-,TRBJ2-7,13,TRBV28,-,CASSPRVPYEQYF,TGTGCCAGCAGCCCCAGGGTCCCCTACGAGCAGTACTTC
TRBD2,TRBJ2-2,15,TRBV5-1,once,CASARVAGNTGELFF,TGCGCCAGCGCACGGGTAGCGGGGAACACCGGGGAGCTGTTTTTT
-,TRBJ2-2,14,TRBV15,-,CATSRGQFTGELFF,TGTGCCACCAGCAGAGGACAGTTTACCGGGGAGCTGTTTTTT
TRBD1,TRBJ1-2,15,TRBV29-1,-,CSVEESGQGLGGYTF,TGCAGCGTTGAAGAATCCGGACAGGGTTTAGGTGGCTACACCTTC
-,TRBJ2-7,15,TRBV28,-,CASRLQETDFYEQYF,TGTGCCAGCAGACTACAGGAGACGGATTTCTACGAGCAGTACTTC
TRBD1,TRBJ2-6,17,TRBV19,-,CASSVGQGGPGANVLTF,TGTGCCAGTAGTGTCGGACAGGGGGGACCTGGGGCCAACGTCCTGACTTTC
TRBD2,TRBJ2-7,12,TRBV30,-,CAWSSIAGEQYF,TGTGCCTGGAGTTCTATAGCGGGGGAGCAGTACTTC
-,TRBJ1-4,13,TRBV12-3/TRBV12-4,few,CASSLGEGRGLFF,TGTGCCAGCAGTTTGGGGGAGGGTCGAGGGCTGTTTTTT
-,TRBJ2-3,14,TRBV10-3,-,CAISEWASGDTQYF,TGTGCCATCAGTGAATGGGCCAGCGGGGATACGCAGTATTTT
-,TRBJ2-2,13,TRBV10-3,once,CATTGTLTGELFF,TGTGCCACCACTGGGACACTCACCGGGGAGCTGTTTTTT
-,TRBJ1-1,14,TRBV15,once,CATSKAGVNTEAFF,TGTGCCACCAGTAAGGCGGGAGTGAACACTGAAGCTTTCTTT
-,TRBJ1-1,15,TRBV3-1/TRBV3-2,-,CASSQVGRENTEAFF,TGTGCCAGCAGCCAAGTGGGGCGGGAGAACACTGAAGCTTTCTTT